The clone carrying this TCR beta chain was detected a few times. The data derive from a study of CD8 T cells in Susac syndrome. The V end was cut by 0 bases, the J end by 3 bases, with 0 bases between. The length of the CDR3 is 11 residues. The germline CDR1 and CDR2 sequences are SGHKS and YYEKEE (reference sequence). The T cells that were sequenced for TCR beta were CD8+ and CD4+ cells from blood. Controls were healthy donors chosen to match patients in age and sex. It was negative isolation that provided the CD8+ and CD4+ T cells, whereas TEMRA cells were enriched by FACS. An input of 0.5 to 1 ug of RNA was subjected to reverse transcription using random hexamers. An immunoSEQ multiplex PCR generated amplified TCR beta CDR3 products spanning 54 Vbeta and 13 Jbeta. TCRdb re-analysed the immunoSEQ multiplex PCR reads in MiXCR, keeping a single row per CDR3 protein. The sample contains about 120,000 distinct CDR3 sequences, roughly 90% of which appear only once.

V gene TRBV5-5 combines with J gene TRBJ2-5; no clear D gene. This receptor was taken from a human donor in good health. The sequenced sample consisted of CD8+ T cells from PBMCs. The CDR3: CASSLEETQYF. The CDR3 nucleotides read TGTGCCAGCAGCTTGGAAGAGACCCAGTACTTC.